Presented here are 2 T cell receptor beta chains from one specimen sequenced in a study of shared clonotypes between healthy human individuals. Profiling relied on immunoSEQ multiplex PCR, and the TCRdb table lists in-frame clones only, not all of them. The sample contains roughly 2.4 million clones, approximately 94% of which appear only once. Sequenced: naive CD4+ T cells sorted from blood. As to subset: CD45RA+ positively selected. Source of these receptors: a man between 18 and 35 years old in good health.

The genes are TRBV29-1 and TRBJ2-5; possibly TRBD2 for D (5 bases). The CDR3 is made up of 13 amino acids. Germline V gives CDR1 SQVTM, CDR2 ANQGSEA. The ends were cut back, 4 bases at V and 5 bases at J, with 14 bases in the middle. Here the CDR3 reads CSVGMAGVETQYF. In nucleotides, the CDR3 is TGCAGCGTTGGGATGGCCGGGGTTGAGACCCAGTACTTC. The full variable domain, completed using reference TRBV29-1 and TRBJ2-5, is SAVISQKPSRDICQRGTSLTIQCQVDSQVTMMFWYRQQPGQSLTLIATANQGSEATYESGFVIDKFPISRPNLTFSTLTVSNMSPEDSSIYLCSVGMAGVETQYFGPGTRLLVL.

Concerning this clone: This sample also contains other DNA sequences that code for the same CDR3. The V gene is TRBV5-1, the J gene TRBJ2-7; D is unclear. V was pared by 0 bases and J by 1 base, with 11 bases between. In germline, CDR1 is SGHRS, CDR2 YFSETQ. The length of the CDR3 is 15 residues. CDR3 sequence (DNA): TGCGCCAGCAGCTTGGGAGGAACGGTATCCTACGAGCAGTACTTC. Translation gives CASSLGGTVSYEQYF.